The next 9 T cell receptor beta chains were all read from a single sample in a study of identical twins. TCRdb analysed the 5' RACE reads with MiXCR anew, one entry per CDR3 protein. Here the sample spans 200,000 to 300,000 distinct CDR3 sequences, approximately 7% being singletons. The same data also went into a second study, on yellow fever vaccine responses in identical twins.

The sequenced sample was memory (CD45RO+) T cells sorted from blood. The receptor set was obtained from a woman aged 18-29 years in good health.

The sample holds many counts of this clonotype. This chain connects TRBV5-6 to TRBJ1-2; no firm D call. The germline V gene has CDR1 SGHDT and CDR2 YYEEEE. Trimming removed 4 bases at V and 3 bases at J, with 13 bases between. CDR3 length: 14 amino acids. The CDR3 DNA reads as TGTGCCAGCAGCCCATGGCCGGGAGACTATGGCTACACCTTC. Translated, it gives CASSPWPGDYGYTF.

The sample holds many counts of this clonotype. The chain couples TRBV4-2 to TRBJ2-4; 10 bases map to TRBD2. There are 19 residues in the CDR3. J gave up 1 base and V 0 bases, and 9 bases lay outside the gene matches. CDR1 and CDR2 (germline): LGHNA, YNFKEQ. As DNA, the CDR3 is TGTGCCAGCAGCCAAGATTTCCTAGCGGGAGTCATGGCCAAAAACATTCAGTACTTC. Encoded protein: CASSQDFLAGVMAKNIQYF.

The genes are TRBV7-3 and TRBJ2-6; D uncertain. CDR3 size: 17 residues. Trimming left V 5 bases short and J 2 bases short, with 16 bases between. The germline V gene encodes CDR1 SGHTA and CDR2 FQGTGA. The CDR3 DNA sequence: TGTGCCAGCAGCGTCAGAGGATCTCCAACTGGGGCCAACGTCCTGACTTTC. Its protein is CASSVRGSPTGANVLTF.

This clonotype came up many times. The chain links TRBV4-1 to TRBJ2-7; 10 bases line up with TRBD1. Germline loops: CDR1 MGHRA, CDR2 YSYEKL. CDR3 length: 16 amino acids. The V gene end was trimmed by 1 base and the J gene end by 3 bases; junction bases not matched to a gene: 6. The CDR3 region has the DNA TGCGCCAGCAGCCAAGGGACAGGGGGAGCGATCTACGAGCAGTACTTC. Protein sequence: CASSQGTGGAIYEQYF.

This clonotype has at least ten counts. J is TRBJ1-1 and V is TRBV12-3 or TRBV12-4, with D possibly matching TRBD1 (6 bases). The CDR3 runs to 15 residues. Trimming left V 3 bases short and J 1 base short, with 12 bases between. The CDR3 region has the DNA TGTGCCAGCAGTTTTCCGGGACACCAGAACACTGAAGCTTTCTTT. Translation: CASSFPGHQNTEAFF.

This clonotype was seen many times. The V and J genes are TRBV14 and TRBJ2-5; D is uncertain. V lost 4 bases, J lost 2 bases, and 8 bases lay in between. This CDR3 comprises 13 residues. Germline CDR1 is SGHDN and CDR2 is FVKESK. This chain's CDR3 is CASSRTLQETQYF. The DNA for the CDR3 is TGTGCCAGCAGCCGGACGCTACAAGAGACCCAGTACTTC. Looking up the rest from reference TRBV14 and TRBJ2-5 gives the full variable domain: EAGVTQFPSHSVIEKGQTVTLRCDPISGHDNLYWYRRVMGKEIKFLLHFVKESKQDESGMPNNRFLAERTGGTYSTLKVQPAELEDSGVYFCASSRTLQETQYFGPGTRLLVL.

The chain couples TRBV20-1 to TRBJ1-2; TRBD1 agrees at 7 bases. CDR1 and CDR2 from the germline V gene are DFQATT and SNEGSKA (reference sequence). Unmatched junction bases numbered 15, after V lost 3 bases and J lost 8 bases. The CDR3 sequence is 15 residues long. This CDR3 reads CSASAPFGTVPGYTF. As DNA, the CDR3 is TGCAGTGCTAGTGCCCCGTTCGGGACAGTTCCGGGCTACACCTTC.

The chain links TRBV28 to TRBJ2-3; 8 bases are a match to TRBD2. The CDR3 has 15 residues. The V and J ends lost 5 bases and 4 bases, in that order; junction bases with no gene match: 8. Germline V gene sequence: CDR1 MDHEN, CDR2 SYDVKM. In DNA, the CDR3 is TGTGCCAGCAGTCCAGCGGGGGTGGGCCCAGATACGCAGTATTTT. Its protein is CASSPAGVGPDTQYF. The entire variable domain, with the rest obtained from reference TRBV28 and TRBJ2-3, is as follows: DVKVTQSSRYLVKRTGEKVFLECVQDMDHENMFWYRQDPGLGLRLIYFSYDVKMKEKGDIPEGYSVSREKKERFSLILESASTNQTSMYLCASSPAGVGPDTQYFGPGTRLTVL.

The J gene is TRBJ2-7, the V gene TRBV20-1, with a weak D call TRBD2 (6 bases). CDR1 DFQATT and CDR2 SNEGSKA come from the germline V gene (reference sequence). The CDR3 is 14 residues long. Trimming removed 5 bases at V and 7 bases at J, with 21 bases between. DNA for the CDR3: TGCAGTGCTGGAGGAGGGGACCCTATGAGGGAGCAGTACTTC. Encoded protein: CSAGGGDPMREQYF.